The subject of this entry is one TCR beta chain. This specimen comes from a study of blood T cell repertoires in COVID-19. On the study more broadly: The United States, Italy and Spain provided the acute and convalescent COVID-19 samples. From T cells, B-cell-depleted T cells, or PBMCs came the material, which was cDNA or gDNA.

Original processing notes: Estimates of nucleated cell counts were drawn from the amplification of reference gene primers. Sequencing was performed with immunoSEQ multiplex PCR; in TCRdb, only in-frame clones are kept and a portion is missing. V and J calls plus clone size are reproduced from that table; the DNA served to infer D and trimming. This sample has 20,000 to 25,000 clones, with approximately 92% found just once. Germline V lookup: CDR1 SEHNR, CDR2 FQNEAQ (reference sequence). The CDR3 is 13 residues long. Trimming removed 0 bases from V and 8 bases from J; junction bases left unmatched: 0.

This TCR derives from a human donor in a cohort sampled during active COVID-19. The V call is TRBV7-9, the J call TRBJ2-1; 8 bases are shared with TRBD2. The sample was peripheral blood. In nucleotides, the CDR3 is TGTGCCAGCAGCTTAGCCGGGGGGGATGAGCAGTTCTTC. This codes for CASSLAGGDEQFF.